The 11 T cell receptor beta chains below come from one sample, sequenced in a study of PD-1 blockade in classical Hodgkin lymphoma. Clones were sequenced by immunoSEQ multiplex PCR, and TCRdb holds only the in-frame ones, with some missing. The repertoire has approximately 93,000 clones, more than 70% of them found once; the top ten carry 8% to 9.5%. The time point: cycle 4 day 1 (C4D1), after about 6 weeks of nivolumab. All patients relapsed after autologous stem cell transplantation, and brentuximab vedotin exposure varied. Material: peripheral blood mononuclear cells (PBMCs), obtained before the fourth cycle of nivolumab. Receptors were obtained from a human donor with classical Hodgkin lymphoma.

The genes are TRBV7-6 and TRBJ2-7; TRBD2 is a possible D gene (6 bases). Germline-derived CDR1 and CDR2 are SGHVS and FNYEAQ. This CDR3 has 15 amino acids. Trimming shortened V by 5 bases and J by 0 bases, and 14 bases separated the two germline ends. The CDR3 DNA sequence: TGTGCCAGCAGCAATAGGGCGGGAAGCTCCTACGAGCAGTACTTC. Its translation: CASSNRAGSSYEQYF.

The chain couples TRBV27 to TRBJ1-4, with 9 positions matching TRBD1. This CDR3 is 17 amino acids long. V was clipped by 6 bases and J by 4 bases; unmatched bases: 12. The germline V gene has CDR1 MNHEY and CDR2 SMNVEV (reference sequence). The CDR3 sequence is CASSRARDRVFNEKLFF. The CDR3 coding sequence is TGTGCCAGCAGCCGGGCCCGGGACAGGGTTTTTAATGAAAAACTGTTTTTT.

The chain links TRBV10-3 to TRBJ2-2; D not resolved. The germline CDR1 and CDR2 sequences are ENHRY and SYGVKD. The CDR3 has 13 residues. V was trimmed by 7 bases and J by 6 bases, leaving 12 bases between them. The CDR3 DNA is TGTGCCATCACCCCCAGCTGGTCCGGGGAGCTGTTTTTT. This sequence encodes CAITPSWSGELFF.

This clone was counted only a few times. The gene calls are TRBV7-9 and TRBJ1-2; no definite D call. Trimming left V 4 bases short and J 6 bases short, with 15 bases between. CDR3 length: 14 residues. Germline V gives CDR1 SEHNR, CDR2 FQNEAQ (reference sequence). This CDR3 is CASSSNWVTDGYTF. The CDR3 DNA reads TGTGCCAGCAGCTCCAACTGGGTTACGGATGGCTACACCTTC. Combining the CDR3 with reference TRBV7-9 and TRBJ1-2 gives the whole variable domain DTGVSQNPRHKITKRGQNVTFRCDPISEHNRLYWYRQTLGQGPEFLTYFQNEAQLEKSRLLSDRFSAERPKGSFSTLEIQRTEQGDSAMYLCASSSNWVTDGYTFGSGTRLTVV.

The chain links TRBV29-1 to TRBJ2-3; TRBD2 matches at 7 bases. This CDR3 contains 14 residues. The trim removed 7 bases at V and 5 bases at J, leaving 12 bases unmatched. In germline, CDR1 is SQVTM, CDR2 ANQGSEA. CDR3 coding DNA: TGCAGCGCCGGATCGACTAGCTGGGGAGATACGCAGTATTTT. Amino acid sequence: CSAGSTSWGDTQYF.

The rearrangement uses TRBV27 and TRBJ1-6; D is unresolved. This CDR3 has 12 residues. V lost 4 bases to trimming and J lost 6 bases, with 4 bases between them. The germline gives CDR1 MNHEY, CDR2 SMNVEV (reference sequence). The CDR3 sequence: CASSYGNSPLHF. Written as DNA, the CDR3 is TGTGCCAGCAGTTACGGTAATTCACCCCTCCACTTT.

This CDR3 is CASSPGPQGTNEKLFF. The CDR3, as DNA: TGCGCCAGCAGCCCCGGACCCCAGGGGACTAATGAAAAACTGTTTTTT. The rearrangement uses TRBV5-1 and TRBJ1-4, with D possibly TRBD1 on 6 matching bases. The CDR3 covers 16 residues. V dropped 4 bases and J dropped 2 bases, with 15 bases sitting between them. CDR1 SGHRS and CDR2 YFSETQ come from the germline V gene.

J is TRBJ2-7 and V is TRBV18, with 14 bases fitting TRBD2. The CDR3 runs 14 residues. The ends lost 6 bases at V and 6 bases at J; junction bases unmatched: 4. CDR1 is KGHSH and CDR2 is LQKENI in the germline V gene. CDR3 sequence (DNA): TGTGCCAGCTCCCAGGGACTAGCGGGAGTCGAGCAGTACTTC. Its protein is CASSQGLAGVEQYF.

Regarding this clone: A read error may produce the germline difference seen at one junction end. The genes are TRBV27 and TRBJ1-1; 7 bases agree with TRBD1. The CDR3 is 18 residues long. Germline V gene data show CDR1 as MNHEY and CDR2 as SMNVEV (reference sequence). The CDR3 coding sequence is TGTGCCAGCAGGTTATACTCCGATCCGGGACAGATGAACACTGAAGCTTTCTTT. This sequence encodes CASRLYSDPGQMNTEAFF.

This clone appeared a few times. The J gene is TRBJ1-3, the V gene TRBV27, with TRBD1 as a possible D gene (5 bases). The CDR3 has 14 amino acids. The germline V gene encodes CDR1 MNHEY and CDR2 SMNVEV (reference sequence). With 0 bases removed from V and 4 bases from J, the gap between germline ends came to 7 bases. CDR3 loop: CASSLSGVGNTIYF. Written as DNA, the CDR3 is TGTGCCAGCAGTTTATCGGGGGTCGGAAACACCATATATTTT.

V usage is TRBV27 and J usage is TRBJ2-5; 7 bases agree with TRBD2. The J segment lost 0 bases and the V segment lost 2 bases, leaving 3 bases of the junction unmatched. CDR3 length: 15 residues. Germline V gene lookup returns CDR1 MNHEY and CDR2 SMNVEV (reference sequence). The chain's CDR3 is CASSLRGEYQETQYF. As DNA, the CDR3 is TGTGCCAGCAGTTTACGGGGGGAGTACCAAGAGACCCAGTACTTC.